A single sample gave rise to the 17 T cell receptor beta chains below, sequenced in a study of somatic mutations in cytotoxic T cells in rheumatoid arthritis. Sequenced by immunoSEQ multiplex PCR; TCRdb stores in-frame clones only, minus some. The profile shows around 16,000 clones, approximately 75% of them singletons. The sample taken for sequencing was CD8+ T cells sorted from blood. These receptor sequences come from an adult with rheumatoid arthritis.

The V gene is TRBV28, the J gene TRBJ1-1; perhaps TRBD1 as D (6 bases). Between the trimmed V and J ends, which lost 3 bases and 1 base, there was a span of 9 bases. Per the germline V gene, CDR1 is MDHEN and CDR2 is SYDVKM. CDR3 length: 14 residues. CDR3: CASSFRGRNTEAFF. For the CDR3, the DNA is TGTGCCAGCAGTTTCCGGGGGCGGAACACTGAAGCTTTCTTT.

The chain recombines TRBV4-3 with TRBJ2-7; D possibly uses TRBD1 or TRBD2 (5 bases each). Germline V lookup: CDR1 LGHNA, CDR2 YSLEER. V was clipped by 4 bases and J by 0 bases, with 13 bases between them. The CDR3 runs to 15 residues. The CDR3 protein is CASSLGDVSSYEQYF. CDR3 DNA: TGCGCCAGCAGCCTAGGGGACGTGAGCTCCTACGAGCAGTACTTC.

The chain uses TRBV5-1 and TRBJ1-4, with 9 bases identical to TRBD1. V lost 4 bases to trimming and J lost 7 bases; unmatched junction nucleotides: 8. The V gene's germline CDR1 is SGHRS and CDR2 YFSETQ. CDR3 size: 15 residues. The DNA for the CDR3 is TGCGCCAGCAGCCCGGAACAGGGGGCGGTTGAAAAACTGTTTTTT. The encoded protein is CASSPEQGAVEKLFF.

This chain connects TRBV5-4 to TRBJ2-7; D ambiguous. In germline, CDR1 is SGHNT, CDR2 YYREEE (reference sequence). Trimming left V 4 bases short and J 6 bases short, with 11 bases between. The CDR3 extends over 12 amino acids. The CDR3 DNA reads TGTGCCAGCAGCCCCGGATTACCCGAGCAGTACTTC. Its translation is CASSPGLPEQYF.

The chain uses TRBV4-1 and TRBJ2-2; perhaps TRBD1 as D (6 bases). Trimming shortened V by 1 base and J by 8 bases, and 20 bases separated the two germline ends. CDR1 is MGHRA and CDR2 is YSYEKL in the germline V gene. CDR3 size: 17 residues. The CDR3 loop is CASSQVRRGPKGGELFF. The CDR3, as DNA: TGCGCCAGCAGCCAAGTCCGCAGGGGCCCCAAGGGAGGGGAGCTGTTTTTT.

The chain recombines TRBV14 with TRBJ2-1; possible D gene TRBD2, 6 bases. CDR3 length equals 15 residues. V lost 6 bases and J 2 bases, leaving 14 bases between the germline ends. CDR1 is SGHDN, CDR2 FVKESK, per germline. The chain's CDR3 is CASSQLGGAYNEQFF. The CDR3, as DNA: TGTGCCAGCAGTCAGCTGGGCGGGGCCTACAATGAGCAGTTCTTC.

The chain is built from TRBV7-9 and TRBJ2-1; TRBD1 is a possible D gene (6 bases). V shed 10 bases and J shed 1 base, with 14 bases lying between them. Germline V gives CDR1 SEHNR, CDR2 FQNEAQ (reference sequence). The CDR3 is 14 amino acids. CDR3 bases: TGTGCCACTTTTGGGGGCGGATCCTACAATGAGCAGTTCTTC. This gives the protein CATFGGGSYNEQFF.

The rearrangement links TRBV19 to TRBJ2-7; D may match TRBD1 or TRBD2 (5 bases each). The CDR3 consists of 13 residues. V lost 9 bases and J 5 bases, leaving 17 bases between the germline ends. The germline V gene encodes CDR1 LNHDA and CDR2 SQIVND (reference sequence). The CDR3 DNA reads TGTGCCAGCCGAGGGCAGGGTCACGACGAGCAGTACTTC. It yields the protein CASRGQGHDEQYF.

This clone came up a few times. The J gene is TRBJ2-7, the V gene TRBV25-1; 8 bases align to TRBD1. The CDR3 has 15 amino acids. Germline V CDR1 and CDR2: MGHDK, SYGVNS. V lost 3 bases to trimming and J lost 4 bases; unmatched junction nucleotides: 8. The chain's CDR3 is CASSDLAGGKYEQYF. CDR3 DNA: TGTGCCAGCAGTGATTTGGCAGGGGGCAAGTACGAGCAGTACTTC.

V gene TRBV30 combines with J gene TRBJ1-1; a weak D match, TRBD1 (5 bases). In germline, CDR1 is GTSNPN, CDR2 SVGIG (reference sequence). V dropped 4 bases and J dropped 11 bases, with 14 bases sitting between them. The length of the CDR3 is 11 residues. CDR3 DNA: TGTGCCTGGATGGGGGGATCAGGGGCTTTCTTT. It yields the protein CAWMGGSGAFF.

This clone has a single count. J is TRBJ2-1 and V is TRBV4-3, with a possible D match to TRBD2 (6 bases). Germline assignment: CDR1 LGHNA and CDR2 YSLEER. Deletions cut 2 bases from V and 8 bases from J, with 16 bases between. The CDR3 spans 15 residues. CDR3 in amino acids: CASSQPPVPSDEQFF. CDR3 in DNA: TGCGCCAGCAGCCAACCCCCGGTCCCTAGCGATGAGCAGTTCTTC.

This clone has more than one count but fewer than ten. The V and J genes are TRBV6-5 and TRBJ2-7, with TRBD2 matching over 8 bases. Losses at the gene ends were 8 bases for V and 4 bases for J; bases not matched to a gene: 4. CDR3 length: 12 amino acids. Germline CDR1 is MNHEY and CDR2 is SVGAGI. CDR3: CASVTSDYEQYF. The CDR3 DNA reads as TGTGCCAGCGTGACTAGCGATTACGAGCAGTACTTC.

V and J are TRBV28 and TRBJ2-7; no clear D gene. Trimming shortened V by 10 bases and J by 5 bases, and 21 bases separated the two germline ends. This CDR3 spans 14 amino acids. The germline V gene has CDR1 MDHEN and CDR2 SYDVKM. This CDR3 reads CATLGNALFDEQYF. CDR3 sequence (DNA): TGTGCCACCCTAGGTAATGCGCTTTTCGACGAGCAGTACTTC.

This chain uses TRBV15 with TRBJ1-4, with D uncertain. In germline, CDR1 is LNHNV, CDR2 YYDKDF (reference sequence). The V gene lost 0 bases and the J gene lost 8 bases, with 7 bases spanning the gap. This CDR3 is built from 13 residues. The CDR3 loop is CATSRDPAEKLFF. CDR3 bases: TGTGCCACCAGCAGAGATCCGGCCGAAAAACTGTTTTTT.

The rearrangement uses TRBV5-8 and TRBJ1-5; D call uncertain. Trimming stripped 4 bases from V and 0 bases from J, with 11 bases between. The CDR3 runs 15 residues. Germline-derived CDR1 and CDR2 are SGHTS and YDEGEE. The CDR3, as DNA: TGTGCCAGCAGCCAAGGGTGGCATAGCAATCAGCCCCAGCATTTT. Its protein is CASSQGWHSNQPQHF.

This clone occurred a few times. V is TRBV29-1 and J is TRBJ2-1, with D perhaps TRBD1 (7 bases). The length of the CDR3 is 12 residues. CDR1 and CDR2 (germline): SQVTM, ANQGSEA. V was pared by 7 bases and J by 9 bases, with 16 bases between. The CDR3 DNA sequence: TGCAGCGGGAGTCTTCAGGGGGGTGAGCAGTTCTTC. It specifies CSGSLQGGEQFF.

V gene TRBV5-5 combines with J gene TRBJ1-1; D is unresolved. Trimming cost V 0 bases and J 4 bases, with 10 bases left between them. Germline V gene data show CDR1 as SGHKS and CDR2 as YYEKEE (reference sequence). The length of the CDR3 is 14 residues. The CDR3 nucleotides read TGTGCCAGCAGCTTGGAAGGGTTGGGCACTGAAGCTTTCTTT. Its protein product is CASSLEGLGTEAFF.